This T cell receptor beta chain appears in the sequencing data of a study of CD8+CD57+ T cells in acquired aplastic anemia. Overall study context: Mean yield of DNA from sorted CD4+ and CD8+ cells was 3 to 3.5 ug. The study obtained roughly 10 million reads on average for CD4+ cells from healthy donors.

Genomic DNA templated the TCR beta VDJ and CDR3 profiling. Using its own MiXCR run on the reads, TCRdb lists one record per CDR3 protein. This sample yields about 160,000 distinct CDR3 sequences, of which approximately 43% are seen a single time; about 1.1% belongs to the top ten. V dropped 5 bases and J dropped 2 bases, with 16 bases sitting between them. Germline V gene sequence: CDR1 SGHTA, CDR2 FQGNSA. This CDR3 region has 15 residues. General study results and limits: Controls did not differ significantly from patients in CD8+ Simpson's diversity. Overlap between patients and controls comprised roughly 30 CD8+ CDR3 sequences.

This clonotype was seen at least ten times. The antigen remains undetermined. Sequencing used sorted CD4+, CD8+, or CD8+CD57+ T cells (not recorded which) from PBMCs. This chain links TRBV7-2 with TRBJ2-7, with D unresolved. The sequence was collected from a human donor in good health. CDR3 in DNA: TGTGCCAGCAGCCGAGATTGGGTGGGGACCTACGAGCAGTACTTC. Protein product: CASSRDWVGTYEQYF.